The clone carrying this T cell receptor (beta chain) was seen many times. Its cognate antigen is unknown. Germline lookup yields CDR1 MNHEY and CDR2 SVGAGI. Trimming took 5 bases from V and 8 from J; bases not matched to a gene: 1. This CDR3 has 12 residues. Treatment of the sample: skin biopsy from PPD injection site in Mantoux-positive individual. TCR cDNA received a 3' ligated oligonucleotide that carried a UMI. Biopsied sites were PPD injections in people with a positive Mantoux test. The data stem from a study of naive and memory T cell subsets. Findings and limits, study-wide: Tuberculin site TCR excess was interpreted as type IV hypersensitivity infiltration.

Ligated cDNA underwent four rounds of PCR with nested alpha and beta constant region primers and SP2. For blood and skin samples, reverse transcription used TCR alpha and beta constant primers. TCRdb passed the UMI-ligation and nested PCR reads through MiXCR, listing each CDR3 protein once. This table has about 14,000 distinct CDR3 sequences, more than 4% appearing once. The TCR was taken from an adult in good health. Material: skin, obtained from a tuberculin skin test site. The rearrangement joins TRBV6-5 to TRBJ2-1; TRBD1 aligns across 9 bases. CDR3 in amino acids: CASSRTGDEQFF. In DNA, the CDR3 is TGTGCCAGCAGTCGGACAGGGGATGAGCAGTTCTTC.